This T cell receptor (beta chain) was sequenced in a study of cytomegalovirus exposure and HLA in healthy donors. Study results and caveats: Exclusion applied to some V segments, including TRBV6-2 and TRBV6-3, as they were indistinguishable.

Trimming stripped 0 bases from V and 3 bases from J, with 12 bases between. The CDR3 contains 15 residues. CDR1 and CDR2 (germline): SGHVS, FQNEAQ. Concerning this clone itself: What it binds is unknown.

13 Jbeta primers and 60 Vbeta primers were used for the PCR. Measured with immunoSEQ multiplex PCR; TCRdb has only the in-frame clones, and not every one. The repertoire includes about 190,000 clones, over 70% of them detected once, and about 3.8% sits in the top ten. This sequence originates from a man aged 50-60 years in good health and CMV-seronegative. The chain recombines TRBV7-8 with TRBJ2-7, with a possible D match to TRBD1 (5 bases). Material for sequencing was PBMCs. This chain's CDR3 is CASSLAQGWSYEQYF. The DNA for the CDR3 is TGTGCCAGCAGCTTAGCTCAGGGTTGGAGCTACGAGCAGTACTTC.